This section outlines one T cell receptor (beta chain) sequence together with its context. Its antigen is as yet unknown. It was at deep level that the assay was run. Here immunoSEQ multiplex PCR was the method, and the copy in TCRdb shows in-frame clones only, minus some. The table has some 2 million clones, approximately 94% seen once; the top ten hold roughly 1%. CD45RO-negative, CCR7-selected cells formed the naive CD8 fraction, which excluded terminally differentiated effector memory CD45RA+ cells. The sample originates from a study of shared clonotypes between healthy human individuals. Germline trimming cut 6 bases from V and 7 bases from J; bases unmatched to any gene: 1. This CDR3 spans 12 amino acids. The germline V gene encodes CDR1 MGHDK and CDR2 SYGVNS. Points from the study as a whole: In general, naive subsets displayed greater estimated richness than memory subsets did. Although depth was large, rarefaction showed that sequencing of the sorted subsets was incomplete.

This clonotype was obtained from a man between 18 and 29 years old in good health. Source material: naive CD8+ T cells sorted from blood. The chain joins TRBV25-1 to TRBJ1-2; 11 bases align to TRBD1. CDR3 bases: TGTGCCAGCAGGGGGACAGGGGGTGGCTACACCTTC. Protein: CASRGTGGGYTF.